Presented here are 9 T cell receptor beta chains from one specimen sequenced in a study of T-cell memory formation after mild COVID-19. One entry per CDR3 protein results from TCRdb running MiXCR on the 5' RACE reads. The table includes 450,000 to 650,000 distinct CDR3 sequences, roughly 22% detected once. Input material: PBMCs or a T cell subset sorted from them (not recorded which). These receptors all stem from an adult woman who had mild COVID-19 (a few samples of this study predate the infection). Cell type and time point are not known.

The CDR3 loop is CAILGDRDANYGYTF. CDR3 bases: TGTGCCATCCTAGGTGACAGAGACGCTAACTATGGCTACACCTTC. The chain recombines TRBV12-3 or TRBV12-4 with TRBJ1-2; tentative D call: TRBD1 (5 bases). V was shortened by 10 bases and J by 0 bases, with 18 bases between the two germline ends. The CDR3 length is 15 residues.

The J gene is TRBJ2-7, the V gene TRBV20-1; D is unclear. The CDR3 is 14 amino acids. The germline gives CDR1 DFQATT, CDR2 SNEGSKA (reference sequence). Trimming removed 0 bases from V and 8 bases from J, with 17 bases in between. CDR3 protein: CSARDRTMGMKQYF. CDR3 in DNA: TGCAGTGCTAGAGATCGGACCATGGGGATGAAGCAGTACTTC.

This clonotype was seen only a few times. The chain employs TRBV3-1 and TRBJ1-1, with 8 bases matching TRBD1. The CDR3 has 14 amino acids. Germline values: CDR1 LGHDT, CDR2 YNNKEL (reference sequence). The trim removed 4 bases at V and 9 bases at J, leaving 10 bases unmatched. CDR3 protein: CASSLDRGVRKAFF. Here the CDR3 DNA reads TGTGCCAGCAGCCTTGACAGGGGCGTCCGGAAAGCTTTCTTT. The variable domain in full, with the rest retrieved from reference TRBV3-1 and TRBJ1-1, is DTAVSQTPKYLVTQMGNDKSIKCEQNLGHDTMYWYKQDSKKFLKIMFSYNNKELIINETVPNRFSPKSPDKAHLNLHINSLELGDSAVYFCASSLDRGVRKAFFGQGTRLTVV.

The sample holds a few counts of this clonotype. The chain carries TRBV20-1 and TRBJ2-1, with 7 bases lining up with TRBD1. The CDR3 has 12 amino acids. From germline, CDR1 is DFQATT and CDR2 SNEGSKA (reference sequence). V lost 2 bases to trimming and J lost 7 bases; unmatched junction nucleotides: 2. CDR3 sequence reads: CSARPRGNEQFF. In nucleotides, the CDR3 is TGCAGTGCTAGACCCAGGGGGAATGAGCAGTTCTTC.

This clonotype was seen more than once but under ten times. The rearrangement uses TRBV19 and TRBJ1-1; perhaps TRBD1 as D (6 bases). Germline V CDR1 and CDR2: LNHDA, SQIVND (reference sequence). V was shortened by 5 bases and J by 1 base, with 11 bases between the two germline ends. CDR3 size: 14 residues. The CDR3 loop reads CASSEGHTNTEAFF. DNA of the CDR3: TGTGCCAGTAGTGAGGGACATACGAACACTGAAGCTTTCTTT.

J is TRBJ2-3 and V is TRBV5-6; 11 bases line up with TRBD2. The V and J ends lost 2 bases and 0 bases, in that order; junction bases with no gene match: 5. The CDR3 extends over 17 amino acids. CDR1 is SGHDT, CDR2 YYEEEE, per germline. The CDR3 sequence: CASSFGASGRSTDTQYF. The CDR3 coding sequence is TGTGCCAGCAGCTTTGGGGCTAGCGGGAGGAGCACAGATACGCAGTATTTT.

The chain is built from TRBV20-1 and TRBJ1-4, with no clear D. The CDR3 covers 14 residues. The V end lost 6 bases, the J end lost 8 bases, and 19 bases lay between the germline ends. Germline V gives CDR1 DFQATT, CDR2 SNEGSKA (reference sequence). CDR3 sequence: CSAKAPVEGEKLFF. The CDR3 region has the DNA TGCAGTGCCAAGGCCCCCGTGGAGGGCGAAAAACTGTTTTTT.

The chain links TRBV3-1 to TRBJ2-7; 7 nucleotides align to TRBD1. J lost 0 bases, V lost 4 bases, and 6 bases had no gene match. Germline lookup yields CDR1 LGHDT and CDR2 YNNKEL (reference sequence). CDR3 length: 15 amino acids. This CDR3 reads CASSLQGTSSYEQYF. CDR3 DNA: TGTGCCAGCAGCCTACAGGGGACGAGCTCCTACGAGCAGTACTTC.

The chain joins TRBV4-3 to TRBJ2-7; 8 bases line up with TRBD2. CDR3 length: 16 residues. From germline, CDR1 is LGHNA and CDR2 YSLEER. J was trimmed by 6 bases and V by 3 bases; bases with no gene match: 13. CDR3 DNA sequence: TGCGCCAGCAGCCAGCAAACTAGCGGTGCCGGGGGCGAGCAGTACTTC. Protein product: CASSQQTSGAGGEQYF.